Listed below are T cell receptor beta chains from one sample, sequenced in a study of Graves' ophthalmopathy and Graves' hyperthyroidism. TCRdb re-called the multiplex PCR reads with MiXCR, one entry per CDR3 protein. This table holds about 210,000 distinct CDR3 sequences, less than 30% found once. The sample taken for sequencing was peripheral blood. Receptors were obtained from a man aged 45-65 years with Graves' ophthalmopathy. Each CDR3 is given with its conserved first and last residue. The D gene is left open where the match is weak.

TRBV11-2 | 14 | . | CASSGRGENYGYTF
TRBV7-9 | 14 | . | CASSLETLNTEAFF
TRBV4-1 | 16 | . | CASSQVPTGGVYEQYF
TRBV11-2 | 20 | TRBD2 | CASSLQPTSGGLWLQETQYF
TRBV12-3/TRBV12-4 | 13 | . | CASSHGSGTEAFF
TRBV5-5 | 13 | . | CASSFSPGETQYF
TRBV20-1 | 12 | . | CSRRSLTDTQYF
TRBV6-2/TRBV6-3 | 15 | . | CASSPPLIAPGTQYF
TRBV6-5 | 14 | . | CASSYGGGVSGYTF
TRBV7-8 | 13 | . | CASRRGPAGELFF
TRBV28 | 16 | . | CASSYSRLTLQETQYF
TRBV3-1 | 14 | . | CASSLRGKWPEAFF
TRBV15 | 15 | . | CATSENRLGGAEQYF
TRBV9 | 13 | . | CASSGSRGAEAFF
TRBV24-1 | 13 | . | CATSVSGGETQYF
TRBV27 | 16 | TRBD2 | CASSRQTSGTQETQYF
TRBV25-1 | 12 | . | CASSRGAQPQHF
TRBV5-6 | 14 | . | CASSFARIQETQYF